This T cell receptor beta chain was profiled in a study of lung T cells in sarcoidosis with Löfgren's syndrome. Study at large: Löfgren's syndrome patients were the main repertoire analysis focus. Findings of the study overall: Shared TRAV12-1 and TRBV2 CDR3 motifs across Löfgren's syndrome patients reportedly suggested public CD4+ TCRs. TRAV12-1 and TRBV2 were reportedly most expanded in Löfgren's patients.

This clonotype is medium-sized. Antigen unknown. CDR1 is MNHEY, CDR2 SMNVEV, per germline (reference sequence). With V trimmed by 5 bases and J by 11 bases, 9 bases remained unmatched. The CDR3 spans 12 residues. TCRdb re-derived calls from the reads in MiXCR, one entry per CDR3 protein. The sample records 15,000 to 25,000 distinct CDR3 sequences, approximately 22% being singletons. The sample taken for sequencing was CD4+ T cells from bronchoalveolar lavage. V gene TRBV27 combines with J gene TRBJ2-7; TRBD1 matches 7 bases. The sequence was collected from a human donor with sarcoidosis (Löfgren's syndrome or another form), or a control subject (not recorded which). The CDR3 DNA follows: TGTGCCAGCAGTCAGACAGGGCTCCAGGAGTACTTC. Its translation is CASSQTGLQEYF.